The 23 T cell receptor beta chains given below trace back to one sample, sequenced in a study of blood T cells in healthy people across ages. For the second PCR, which ran for about 6 to 11 cycles, a sample-barcoded 5' primer and a J-beta primer mix were used. TCRdb recomputed calls from the 5' RACE reads with MiXCR, one row per CDR3 protein. This table has around 1.5 million distinct CDR3 sequences, roughly 45% appearing once. The material sequenced was blood. The source is a woman between 18 and 29 years old in good health.

This clonotype was picked up a small number of times. The J gene is TRBJ2-1, the V gene TRBV11-2, with unresolved D. Germline assignment: CDR1 SGHAT and CDR2 FQNNGV. Trimming took off 0 bases at V and 2 bases at J, with 2 bases between the two ends. The length of the CDR3 is 13 residues. The CDR3 reads CASSLEPYNEQFF. The CDR3 nucleotides are TGTGCCAGCAGCTTAGAGCCCTACAATGAGCAGTTCTTC.

This clonotype was recorded a few times. This sequence joins TRBV20-1 and TRBJ2-7; 12 bases fit TRBD2. The CDR3 consists of 15 residues. J gave up 1 base and V 4 bases, and 5 bases lay outside the gene matches. Germline CDR1 and CDR2: DFQATT and SNEGSKA (reference sequence). CDR3 DNA sequence: TGCAGTGCTACCCGGACTAGCGGGATGTCCTACGAGCAGTACTTC. It encodes CSATRTSGMSYEQYF.

The V and J genes are TRBV15 and TRBJ1-1; tentative D call: TRBD1 (6 bases). Germline V gene data show CDR1 as LNHNV and CDR2 as YYDKDF (reference sequence). The ends were cut back, 7 bases at V and 0 bases at J, with 12 bases in the middle. This CDR3 spans 14 amino acids. CDR3 sequence reads: CATTSGGLNTEAFF. In DNA, the CDR3 is TGTGCCACCACCTCGGGGGGCTTGAACACTGAAGCTTTCTTT.

The CDR3 nucleotides read TGTGCCAGCAGCCAGGGCACGATTAATCAGCCCCAGCATTTT. Translation gives CASSQGTINQPQHF. The chain uses TRBV9 and TRBJ1-5; possibly TRBD1 for D (5 bases). From germline, CDR1 is SGDLS and CDR2 YYNGEE. V shed 4 bases and J shed 4 bases, with 12 bases lying between them. CDR3 size: 14 residues.

This clonotype came up once. The chain recombines TRBV6-2 or TRBV6-3 with TRBJ1-6, with D unresolved. Germline V gene lookup returns CDR1 MNHEY and CDR2 SVGEGT. The CDR3 runs 16 residues. V lost 2 bases and J lost 4, with 12 bases in between. CDR3 loop: CASSYSTPQYNSPLHF. CDR3 DNA: TGTGCCAGCAGTTACAGCACCCCGCAATATAATTCACCCCTCCACTTT.

This clonotype was detected only once. The chain employs TRBV9 and TRBJ2-7, with TRBD1 matching 7 bases. V trimming: 3 bases; J trimming: 2 bases; junction bases outside the gene matches: 8. CDR3 length: 15 residues. The V gene's germline CDR1 is SGDLS and CDR2 YYNGEE. This chain's CDR3 is CASSGHRDSTYEQYF. DNA for the CDR3: TGTGCCAGCAGCGGGCACCGGGACAGTACCTACGAGCAGTACTTC. Full variable domain (remainder filled in from reference TRBV9 and TRBJ2-7): DSGVTQTPKHLITATGQRVTLRCSPRSGDLSVYWYQQSLDQGLQFLIQYYNGEERAKGNILERFSAQQFPDLHSELNLSSLELGDSALYFCASSGHRDSTYEQYFGPGTRLTVT.

Note on this clonotype: One end of the junction varies from germline; a read error may be responsible. The V call is TRBV5-1, the J call TRBJ2-7, with D perhaps matching TRBD1 (6 bases). The CDR3 is 14 residues long. CDR1 is SGHRS, CDR2 YFSETQ, per germline. The CDR3 loop reads CASILLDSSYEQYF. CDR3 coding DNA: TGCGCCAGCATCTTGTTGGACAGTTCCTACGAGCAGTACTTC.

The CDR3 DNA is TGTGCCAGCAGCTTACTAGCGGGGGACGACAATGAGCAGTACTTC. Protein sequence: CASSLLAGDDNEQYF. This chain joins TRBV7-8 and TRBJ2-7; 10 nucleotides line up with TRBD2. This CDR3 region has 15 residues. Germline V gene data show CDR1 as SGHVS and CDR2 as FQNEAQ. V lost 2 bases and J lost 7; bases outside the gene matches: 8.

This chain connects TRBV12-3 or TRBV12-4 to TRBJ2-5, with D possibly TRBD2 on 5 matching bases. With the DNA end fitting TRBJ2-7 better, the J assignment may be wrong. CDR3 size: 13 residues. CDR3 nucleotide sequence: TGTGCCAGCACCCGAGGGAGACCAGGCGAGCAGTACTTC. It yields the protein CASTRGRPGEQYF.

The rearrangement links TRBV3-1 to TRBJ2-7; no clear D gene. V was cut by 2 bases and J by 5 bases, with 10 bases left in between. The CDR3 extends over 13 amino acids. Germline CDR1 and CDR2: LGHDT and YNNKEL (reference sequence). CDR3 sequence reads: CASSQSGSHEQYF. The CDR3 DNA reads TGTGCCAGCAGCCAATCCGGGTCCCACGAGCAGTACTTC.

The gene calls are TRBV12-3 or TRBV12-4 and TRBJ2-2; D is perhaps TRBD2 (6 bases). This CDR3 is built from 14 residues. V was trimmed by 8 bases and J by 5 bases, leaving 15 bases between them. The CDR3 DNA sequence: TGTGCCAGCCGTCCCCGGGAGTGGACCGGGGAGCTGTTTTTT. It yields the protein CASRPREWTGELFF.

This clonotype was seen more than once but under ten times. This chain links TRBV6-1 with TRBJ1-1; D call uncertain. V dropped 3 bases and J dropped 9 bases, with 14 bases sitting between them. The CDR3 totals 13 residues. CDR1 is MNHNS, CDR2 SASEGT, per germline. Here the CDR3 reads CASSEATRVQAFF. The CDR3 region has the DNA TGTGCCAGCAGTGAGGCCACGCGGGTACAAGCTTTCTTT.

This clonotype was recorded a few times. This sequence joins TRBV7-3 and TRBJ2-1; D is unresolved. The V end was cut by 3 bases, the J end by 0 bases, with 9 bases between. The CDR3 covers 15 residues. Germline assignment: CDR1 SGHTA and CDR2 FQGTGA. CDR3 loop: CASSLAFSSYNEQFF. In DNA form, the CDR3 reads TGTGCCAGCAGCTTGGCGTTCAGCTCCTACAATGAGCAGTTCTTC. The full variable domain, in which reference TRBV7-3 and TRBJ2-1 provide the parts outside the CDR3, is GAGVSQTPSNKVTEKGKYVELRCDPISGHTALYWYRQSLGQGPEFLIYFQGTGAADDSGLPNDRFFAVRPEGSVSTLKIQRTERGDSAVYLCASSLAFSSYNEQFFGPGTRLTVL.

This clonotype turned up a few times. The genes are TRBV12-3 or TRBV12-4 and TRBJ2-7; the D gene is possibly TRBD1 (5 bases). This CDR3 has 14 residues. The V end lost 3 bases, the J end lost 4 bases, and 13 bases lay between the germline ends. This CDR3 is CASSFAGIQYEQYF. The CDR3 nucleotides are TGTGCCAGCAGTTTTGCAGGGATTCAATACGAGCAGTACTTC.

J is TRBJ1-1 and V is TRBV20-1; no reliable D call. Trimming stripped 4 bases from V and 1 base from J, with 10 bases between. The germline V gene encodes CDR1 DFQATT and CDR2 SNEGSKA (reference sequence). This CDR3 is built from 13 residues. The CDR3 spells CSAKGPSNTEAFF. DNA for the CDR3: TGCAGTGCTAAGGGCCCCTCGAACACTGAAGCTTTCTTT.

About this clonotype: Just one base apart from a much larger clone, this may be a read error. The CDR3 sequence: CASSAGLADNEQYF. CDR3 sequence (DNA): TGCGCCAGCAGCGCGGGACTAGCGGACAATGAGCAGTACTTC. V is TRBV5-1 and J is TRBJ2-7; 11 nucleotides match TRBD2. Trimming cost V 4 bases and J 7 bases; bases outside gene matches: 7. CDR1 and CDR2 (germline): SGHRS, YFSETQ. CDR3 size: 14 residues.

V gene TRBV9 combines with J gene TRBJ2-1; 10 bases map to TRBD2. The germline gives CDR1 SGDLS, CDR2 YYNGEE. The CDR3 is 17 residues long. Trimming took 2 bases from V and 8 from J; bases not matched to a gene: 13. The CDR3 DNA reads TGTGCCAGCAGCGTCGGACTAGCGGAGGTGATGGACGATGAGCAGTTCTTC. Translation: CASSVGLAEVMDDEQFF.

In regard to this clonotype: A read error may produce the germline difference seen at one junction end. V and J are TRBV5-1 and TRBJ2-5; D ambiguous. CDR3 length: 14 amino acids. Per the germline V gene, CDR1 is SGHRS and CDR2 is YFSETQ. The DNA of the CDR3 is TGCGCCAGCAGCTTGTCAGTAAAGCAAGGGACCCAGTACTTC. Translating it yields CASSLSVKQGTQYF.

The chain carries TRBV29-1 and TRBJ2-5, with 10 bases matching TRBD2. The end of the DNA fits TRBJ2-7 better, so the J call may be wrong. The CDR3 sequence is 16 residues long. Germline-derived CDR1 and CDR2 are SQVTM and ANQGSEA. CDR3 amino acids: CSVEVTSGNEGGEQYF. The CDR3 bases are TGCAGCGTTGAAGTCACTAGCGGGAATGAAGGAGGCGAGCAGTACTTC.

V is TRBV21-1 and J is TRBJ2-3; the table's D call, TRBD2, has no DNA check behind it. TRBV21-1 is listed as a pseudogene. This CDR3 contains 18 residues. Written as DNA, the CDR3 is TGTGCCAGCAGCAAAGCCCAAACTCCCGGGGGGGCCGGAGATACGCAGTATTTT. Translating gives CASSKAQTPGGAGDTQYF.

This clonotype was seen more than once but under ten times. The chain carries TRBV29-1 and TRBJ2-7; D might be TRBD1 (6 bases). The length of the CDR3 is 13 residues. Germline V gene sequence: CDR1 SQVTM, CDR2 ANQGSEA. Trimming left V 1 base short and J 2 bases short, with 9 bases between. Here the CDR3 reads CSVEADRPYEQYF. The CDR3 DNA reads as TGCAGCGTTGAAGCGGACAGACCCTACGAGCAGTACTTC.

This clonotype has only a few counts. The CDR3 DNA follows: TGCAGTGCTAGTCGGGGGGCGCAGGACAATGAGCAGTTCTTC. It codes for CSASRGAQDNEQFF. The V gene is TRBV20-1, the J gene TRBJ2-1; D perhaps matches TRBD2 (7 bases). Between the trimmed V and J ends, which lost 3 bases and 5 bases, there was a span of 14 bases. Germline CDR1 DFQATT, CDR2 SNEGSKA (reference sequence). This CDR3 comprises 14 residues.

V and J are TRBV27 and TRBJ2-1, with 10 bases aligning to TRBD1. The CDR3 consists of 16 residues. V was clipped by 2 bases and J by 7 bases; unmatched bases: 8. Germline V gene sequence: CDR1 MNHEY, CDR2 SMNVEV (reference sequence). The CDR3: CASSLGRDRGVNEQFF. The CDR3 nucleotides are TGTGCCAGCAGTTTAGGGCGGGACAGGGGTGTGAATGAGCAGTTCTTC.